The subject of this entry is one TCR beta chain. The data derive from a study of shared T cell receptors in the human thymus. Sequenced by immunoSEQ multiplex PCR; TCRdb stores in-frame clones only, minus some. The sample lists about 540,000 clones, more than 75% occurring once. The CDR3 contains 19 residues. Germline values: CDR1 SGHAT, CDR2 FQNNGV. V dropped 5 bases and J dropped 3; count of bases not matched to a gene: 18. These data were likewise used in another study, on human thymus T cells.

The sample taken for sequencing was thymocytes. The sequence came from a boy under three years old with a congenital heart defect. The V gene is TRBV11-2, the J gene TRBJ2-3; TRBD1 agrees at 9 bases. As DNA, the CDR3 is TGTGCCAGCAGCCTTTACCCCTTAAACAGGGGGCGCGGAACAGATACGCAGTATTTT. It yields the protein CASSLYPLNRGRGTDTQYF.